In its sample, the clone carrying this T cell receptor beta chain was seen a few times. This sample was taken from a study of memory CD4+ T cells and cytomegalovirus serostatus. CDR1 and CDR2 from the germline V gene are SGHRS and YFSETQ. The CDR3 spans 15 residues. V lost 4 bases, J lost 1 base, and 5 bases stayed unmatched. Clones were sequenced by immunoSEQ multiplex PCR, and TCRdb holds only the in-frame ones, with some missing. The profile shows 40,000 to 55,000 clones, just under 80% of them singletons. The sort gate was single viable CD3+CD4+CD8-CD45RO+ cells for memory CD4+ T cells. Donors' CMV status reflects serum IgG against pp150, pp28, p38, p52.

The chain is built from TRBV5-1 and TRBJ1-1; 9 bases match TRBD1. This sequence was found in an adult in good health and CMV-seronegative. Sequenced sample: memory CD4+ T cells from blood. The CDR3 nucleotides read TGCGCCAGCAGCATCCGGACAGGGGAGAACACTGAAGCTTTCTTT. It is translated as CASSIRTGENTEAFF.